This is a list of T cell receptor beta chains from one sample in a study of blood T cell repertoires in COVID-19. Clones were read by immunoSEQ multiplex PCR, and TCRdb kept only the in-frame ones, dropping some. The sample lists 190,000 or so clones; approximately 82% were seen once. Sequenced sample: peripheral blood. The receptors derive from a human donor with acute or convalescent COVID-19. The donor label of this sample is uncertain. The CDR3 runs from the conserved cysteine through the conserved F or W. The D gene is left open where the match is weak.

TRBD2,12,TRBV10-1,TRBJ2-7,CASSGGAGGQYF,TGCGCCAGCTCCGGGGGGGCAGGCGGGCAGTACTTC
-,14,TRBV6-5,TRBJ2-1,CASSLPGAYNEQFF,TGTGCCAGCAGTCTACCAGGGGCCTACAATGAGCAGTTCTTC
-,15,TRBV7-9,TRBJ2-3,CASSLVKGQADTQYF,TGTGCCAGCAGCTTAGTTAAGGGGCAGGCAGATACGCAGTATTTT
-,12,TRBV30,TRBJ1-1,CAWRRSATEAFF,TGTGCCTGGCGTCGGAGTGCCACTGAAGCTTTCTTT
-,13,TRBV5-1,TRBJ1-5,CASGEGNGQPQHF,TGCGCCAGCGGGGAGGGTAACGGTCAGCCCCAGCATTTT
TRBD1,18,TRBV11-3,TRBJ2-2,CASSLERWDSSNTGELFF,TGTGCCAGCAGCTTAGAGAGGTGGGACAGTTCGAACACCGGGGAGCTGTTTTTT
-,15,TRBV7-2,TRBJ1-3,CASSLDPVSGNTIYF,TGTGCCAGCAGCTTAGATCCGGTCTCTGGAAACACCATATATTTT
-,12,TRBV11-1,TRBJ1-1,CASSREGLEAFF,TGTGCCAGCAGCCGAGAGGGACTTGAAGCTTTCTTT
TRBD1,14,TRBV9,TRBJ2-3,CASSLGTGTDTQYF,TGTGCCAGCAGCCTAGGGACAGGGACAGATACGCAGTATTTT
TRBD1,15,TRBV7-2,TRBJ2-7,CASRPGQGVSYEQYF,TGTGCCAGCAGGCCCGGACAGGGGGTATCCTACGAGCAGTACTTC
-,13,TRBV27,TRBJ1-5,CASSLLENQPQHF,TGTGCCAGCAGTTTATTGGAGAATCAGCCCCAGCATTTT
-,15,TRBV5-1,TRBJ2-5,CASSFPSGFGETQYF,TGCGCCAGCAGCTTTCCTTCGGGTTTTGGGGAGACCCAGTACTTC
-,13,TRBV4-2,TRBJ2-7,CASSQGGEYEQYF,TGTGCCAGCAGCCAAGGCGGAGAATACGAGCAGTACTTC
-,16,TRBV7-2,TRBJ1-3,CASSSLGRSSGNTIYF,TGTGCCAGCAGCTCCCTAGGAAGGAGCTCTGGAAACACCATATATTTT
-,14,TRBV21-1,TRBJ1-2,CASSKGLVAGGYTF,TGTGCCAGCAGCAAGGGGTTGGTCGCGGGGGGCTACACCTTC
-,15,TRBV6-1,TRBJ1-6,CASSEALQGRSPLHF,TGTGCCAGCAGTGAAGCCCTACAGGGTAGATCACCCCTCCACTTT
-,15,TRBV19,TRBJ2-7,CASSIRGVYSYEQYF,TGTGCCAGTAGTATCAGGGGGGTCTACTCCTACGAGCAGTACTTC
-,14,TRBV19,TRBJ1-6,CANVMDRQNSPLHF,TGTGCCAACGTTATGGACAGACAAAATTCACCCCTCCACTTT
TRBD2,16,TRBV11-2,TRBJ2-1,CASSATSGSSYNEQFF,TGTGCCAGCAGCGCCACTAGCGGGAGCTCCTACAATGAGCAGTTCTTC
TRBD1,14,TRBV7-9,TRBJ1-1,CASSAGQGDTEAFF,TGTGCCAGCAGCGCGGGACAGGGAGACACTGAAGCTTTCTTT
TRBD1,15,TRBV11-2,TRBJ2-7,CASGIYRGQSYEQYF,TGTGCCAGCGGGATCTACAGGGGGCAGTCCTACGAGCAGTACTTC
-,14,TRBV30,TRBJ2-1,CAWSQRNSVNEQFF,TGTGCCTGGAGTCAGAGGAATAGCGTAAATGAGCAGTTCTTC
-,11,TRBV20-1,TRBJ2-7,CSADQGVEQYF,TGCAGTGCCGACCAAGGAGTCGAGCAGTACTTC
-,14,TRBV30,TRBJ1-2,CAWSLRQGGGGYTF,TGTGCCTGGAGTCTAAGGCAGGGAGGAGGCGGCTACACCTTC
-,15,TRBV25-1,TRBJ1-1,CASSESQGRGTEAFF,TGTGCCAGCAGTGAATCCCAGGGGAGGGGTACTGAAGCTTTCTTT
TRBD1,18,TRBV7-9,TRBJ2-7,CASSPRGPGQGISYEQYF,TGTGCCAGCAGCCCTAGAGGCCCGGGACAGGGGATCTCCTACGAGCAGTACTTC
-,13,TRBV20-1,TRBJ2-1,CSASSRSYNEQFF,TGCAGTGCTAGTTCGCGATCCTACAATGAGCAGTTCTTC
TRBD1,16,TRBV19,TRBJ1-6,CASTNSPGTGDSPLHF,TGTGCCAGTACCAACTCCCCCGGGACAGGGGATTCACCCCTCCACTTT
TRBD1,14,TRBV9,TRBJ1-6,CASSRDRGNSPLHF,TGTGCCAGCAGCAGGGACAGGGGTAATTCACCCCTCCACTTT
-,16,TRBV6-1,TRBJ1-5,CASSERDSPSNQPQHF,TGTGCCAGCAGTGAACGTGACTCACCTAGCAATCAGCCCCAGCATTTT
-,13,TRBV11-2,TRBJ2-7,CASSLGQKYEQYF,TGTGCCAGCAGCTTAGGACAGAAATACGAGCAGTACTTC
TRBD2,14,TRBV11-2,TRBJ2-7,CASSLLAGSGEQYF,TGTGCCAGCAGCTTACTAGCGGGATCGGGCGAGCAGTACTTC
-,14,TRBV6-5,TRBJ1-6,CASRAGSDNSPLHF,TGTGCCAGCAGGGCCGGGAGCGATAATTCACCCCTCCACTTT
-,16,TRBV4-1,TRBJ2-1,CASSHVGRDAYNEQFF,TGCGCCAGCAGCCATGTCGGGCGGGACGCCTACAATGAGCAGTTCTTC
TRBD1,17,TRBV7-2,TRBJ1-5,CASSLWAGGRRNQPQHF,TGTGCCAGCAGCTTATGGGCAGGGGGCAGGCGCAATCAGCCCCAGCATTTT
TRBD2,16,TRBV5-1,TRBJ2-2,CASSPGTSAYTGELFF,TGCGCCAGCAGCCCGGGGACTAGCGCGTACACCGGGGAGCTGTTTTTT
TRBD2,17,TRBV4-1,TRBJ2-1,CASSRSVLAGVGYEQFF,TGCGCCAGCAGCCGATCGGTACTAGCGGGGGTGGGATATGAGCAGTTCTTC
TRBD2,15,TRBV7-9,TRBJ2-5,CASSRTGGGVETQYF,TGTGCCAGCAGTCGGACTGGCGGGGGGGTGGAGACCCAGTACTTC
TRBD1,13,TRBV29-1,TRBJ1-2,CSVGSQGTYGYTF,TGCAGCGTTGGATCACAGGGGACCTATGGCTACACCTTC
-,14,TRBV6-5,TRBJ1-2,CASSYSGQKKGYTF,TGTGCCAGCAGTTACTCAGGACAGAAAAAGGGCTACACCTTC
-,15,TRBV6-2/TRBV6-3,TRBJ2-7,CASSYSGEGGDEQYF,TGTGCCAGCAGTTACTCTGGCGAGGGAGGAGACGAGCAGTACTTC
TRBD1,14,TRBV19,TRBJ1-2,CASSMSPGGRGYTF,TGTGCCAGTAGTATGAGCCCAGGGGGCCGCGGCTACACCTTC
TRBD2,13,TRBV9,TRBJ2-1,CASSVGTMVEQFF,TGTGCCAGCAGCGTCGGGACTATGGTTGAGCAGTTCTTC
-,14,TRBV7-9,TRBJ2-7,CASSPYGSGYEQYF,TGTGCCAGCAGCCCCTACGGTTCAGGGTACGAGCAGTACTTC
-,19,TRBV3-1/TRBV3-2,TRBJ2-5,CASSQGLGSGVSPQETQYF,TGTGCCAGCAGCCAAGGGCTGGGTTCCGGAGTTTCTCCTCAAGAGACCCAGTACTTC
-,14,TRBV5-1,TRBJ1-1,CASSLGQFDTEAFF,TGCGCCAGCAGCTTGGGACAGTTCGACACTGAAGCTTTCTTT
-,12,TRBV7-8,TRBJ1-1,CASSYPGEGAFF,TGTGCCAGCAGCTACCCAGGGGAGGGAGCTTTCTTT
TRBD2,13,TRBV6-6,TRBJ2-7,CASRVTSAYEQYF,TGTGCCAGCAGGGTGACTAGCGCTTACGAGCAGTACTTC
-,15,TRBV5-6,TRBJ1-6,CASSVLSSYNSPLHF,TGTGCCAGCAGTGTGTTGAGCTCCTATAATTCACCCCTCCACTTT
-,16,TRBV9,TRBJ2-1,CASSVALAPPYNEQFF,TGTGCCAGCAGCGTAGCTTTGGCCCCGCCCTACAATGAGCAGTTCTTC
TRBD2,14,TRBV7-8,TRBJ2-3,CASSLTSGWDTQYF,TGTGCCAGCAGCTTGACTAGCGGATGGGATACGCAGTATTTT
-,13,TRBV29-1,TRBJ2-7,CSVENGGSGEQYF,TGCAGCGTTGAAAACGGCGGGTCTGGGGAGCAGTACTTC
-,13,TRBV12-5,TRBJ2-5,CASGILPQETQYF,TGTGCTAGTGGTATCCTCCCTCAAGAGACCCAGTACTTC
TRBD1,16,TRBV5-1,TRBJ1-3,CASSPRTGGIGNTIYF,TGCGCCAGCAGCCCACGGACAGGGGGTATTGGAAACACCATATATTTT
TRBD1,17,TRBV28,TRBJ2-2,CASPRRPGGARSGELFF,TGTGCCAGTCCGAGGCGCCCAGGGGGCGCAAGATCCGGGGAGCTGTTTTTT
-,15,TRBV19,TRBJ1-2,CASRRSPGQTWDYTF,TGTGCCAGTAGGAGAAGCCCCGGACAGACATGGGACTACACCTTC
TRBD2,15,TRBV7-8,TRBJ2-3,CASSWGRATTDTQYF,TGTGCCAGCAGCTGGGGGAGGGCGACCACAGATACGCAGTATTTT
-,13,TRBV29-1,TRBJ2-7,CSYLGPGGYEQYF,TGCAGCTATCTGGGGCCAGGCGGCTACGAGCAGTACTTC
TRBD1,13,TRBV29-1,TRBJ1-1,CSVERDSNTEAFF,TGCAGCGTTGAACGGGACAGCAACACTGAAGCTTTCTTT